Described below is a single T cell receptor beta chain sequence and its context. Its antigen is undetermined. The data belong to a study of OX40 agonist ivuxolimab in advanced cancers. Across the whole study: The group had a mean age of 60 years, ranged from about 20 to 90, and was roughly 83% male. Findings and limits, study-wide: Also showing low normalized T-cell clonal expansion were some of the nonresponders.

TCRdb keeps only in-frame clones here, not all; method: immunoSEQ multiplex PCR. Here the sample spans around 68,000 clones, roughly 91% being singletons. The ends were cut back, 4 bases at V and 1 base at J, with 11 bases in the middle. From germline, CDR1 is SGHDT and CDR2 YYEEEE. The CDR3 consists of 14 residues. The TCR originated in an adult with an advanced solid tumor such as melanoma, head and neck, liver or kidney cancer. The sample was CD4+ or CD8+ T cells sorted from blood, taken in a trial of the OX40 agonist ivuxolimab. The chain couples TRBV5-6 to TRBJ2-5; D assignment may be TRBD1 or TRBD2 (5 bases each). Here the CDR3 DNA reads TGTGCCAGCAGCGGACGGGGCAGCCAAGAGACCCAGTACTTC. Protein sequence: CASSGRGSQETQYF.